The rows below give T cell receptor beta chains drawn from one sample of a study of T cell changes during pregnancy in multiple sclerosis. Sequencing used immunoSEQ multiplex PCR; TCRdb keeps in-frame clones, though not all of them. The sample records roughly 68,000 clones, 92% being singletons. The specimen comprised peripheral blood, sampled in the second trimester of pregnancy. These receptors were obtained from a female donor in good health, enrolled as a control in a pregnancy study. Both conserved end residues are part of each CDR3. Fields, in order: D gene, V gene, J gene, clone size, CDR3 DNA, CDR3 protein. The D gene is left open where the match is weak. Not all rows give a size; the values are once, few, many and, for expanded clones, a class.

>NA|TRBV5-1|TRBJ2-4|NA
TGCGCCAGCAGCTTGGTAGCCGTCGGCGAAAACATTCAGTACTTC
CASSLVAVGENIQYF
>TRBD2|TRBV7-2|TRBJ2-7|NA
TGTGCCAGCAGCTTAGAGACTAGCGGTACCTACGAGCAGTACTTC
CASSLETSGTYEQYF
>TRBD1|TRBV28|TRBJ1-5|NA
TGTGCCAGCAGTATACAGGGGGCGCGCTTTGATAGCAATCAGCCCCAGCATTTT
CASSIQGARFDSNQPQHF
>TRBD1|TRBV4-2|TRBJ1-2|NA
TGTGCCAGCAGCCAAGAAGGGGGGAGACAGGGGGGTTATGGCTACACCTTC
CASSQEGGRQGGYGYTF
>NA|TRBV10-3|TRBJ2-6|few
TGTGCCATCAGTGATAGCTCTGGGGCCAACGTCCTGACTTTC
CAISDSSGANVLTF
>TRBD1|TRBV5-1|TRBJ2-2|NA
TGCGCCAGCAGCCTACCTAAAGGGGGCGCGAACACCGGGGAGCTGTTTTTT
CASSLPKGGANTGELFF
>NA|TRBV6-1|TRBJ1-3|once
TGTGCCAGCAGTGAAGGGGCGTCAGCTTCTAGAAACACCATATATTTT
CASSEGASASRNTIYF
>NA|TRBV19|TRBJ1-1|NA
TGTGCCAGTAGTATAGACGAGGCGTTGGACACTGAAGCTTTCTTT
CASSIDEALDTEAFF
>NA|TRBV7-6|TRBJ2-4|NA
TGTGCCAGCAGCTTAAACAGGGGAGGAGGCATTCAGTACTTC
CASSLNRGGGIQYF
>NA|TRBV5-1|TRBJ2-1|NA
TGCGCCAGCAGCCCCGGACTGAGCTCCTACAATGAGCAGTTCTTC
CASSPGLSSYNEQFF
>NA|TRBV6-5|TRBJ2-7|NA
TGTGCCAGCAGTTACGACCAGGGTAACTCCTACGAGCAGTACTTC
CASSYDQGNSYEQYF
>NA|TRBV10-3|TRBJ1-3|NA
TGTGCCATCGCGGAGGGGAAAGGAAACACCATATATTTT
CAIAEGKGNTIYF
>TRBD1|TRBV18|TRBJ1-4|NA
TGTGCCAGCTCATCGACAGGGGGCCAACGATCTGAAAAACTGTTTTTT
CASSSTGGQRSEKLFF
>TRBD1|TRBV4-1|TRBJ1-5|NA
TGCGCCAGCAGCTCTCGGACACAACAGGGGAGCAATCAGCCCCAGCATTTT
CASSSRTQQGSNQPQHF
>NA|TRBV5-1|TRBJ2-5|NA
TGCGCCAGCAGCTTCACAGGACAAGAGACCCAGTACTTC
CASSFTGQETQYF
>TRBD1|TRBV4-2|TRBJ1-4|NA
TGTGCCAGCAGGACAGGGACAGGGGAAATGGAAAAACTGTTTTTT
CASRTGTGEMEKLFF
>TRBD2|TRBV4-3|TRBJ2-7|NA
TGCGCCAGCAGCCAAGATAGCGGGAGGGTTTACGACGAGCAGTACTTC
CASSQDSGRVYDEQYF
>TRBD1|TRBV6-1|TRBJ1-1|NA
TGTGCCAGCAGTGAACTCACGGGACAGGGGAACACTGAAGCTTTCTTT
CASSELTGQGNTEAFF
>NA|TRBV6-4|TRBJ2-3|NA
TGTGCCAGCAGTGACTCAGGAGGGAGTGGAGATACGCAGTATTTT
CASSDSGGSGDTQYF
>TRBD1|TRBV23-1|TRBJ1-4|NA
TGCGCCAGCAGTCATTCGGGACAGGGGGGTGAAAAACTGTTTTTT
CASSHSGQGGEKLFF
>NA|TRBV5-1|TRBJ2-2|NA
TGCGCCAGCAGCTTGGGCAGGGTCACCACCGGGGAGCTGTTTTTT
CASSLGRVTTGELFF
>NA|TRBV5-6|TRBJ1-5|NA
TGTGCCAGCAGCTTGGACAGCTATAGCAATCAGCCCCAGCATTTT
CASSLDSYSNQPQHF
>TRBD2|TRBV29-1|TRBJ2-1|NA
TGCAGCGAAAGCGGGGATTACAATGAGCAGTTCTTC
CSESGDYNEQFF
>NA|TRBV10-1|TRBJ2-7|NA
TGCGCCAGCAGTGGACGAGACAGGTTAGCCTACGAGCAGTACTTC
CASSGRDRLAYEQYF
>NA|TRBV29-1|TRBJ1-4|NA
TGCAGCGTAGGGCAGGGAAATGAAAAACTGTTTTTT
CSVGQGNEKLFF
>NA|TRBV5-1|TRBJ2-1|NA
TGCGCCAGCACCTCGGGGGGCCCTAGGGATGAGCAGTTCTTC
CASTSGGPRDEQFF
>TRBD1|TRBV19|TRBJ1-1|once
TGTGCCAGTAGTGGACAGGGGAGGGGCACTGAAGCTTTCTTT
CASSGQGRGTEAFF
>NA|TRBV4-1|TRBJ1-5|once
TGCGCCAGCAGCCAAGACAGGGGCTGGAATCAGCCCCAGCATTTT
CASSQDRGWNQPQHF
>TRBD1|TRBV7-9|TRBJ2-3|NA
TGTGCCAGCAGACCCAGACAGGGAAAAGATACGCAGTATTTT
CASRPRQGKDTQYF
>TRBD1|TRBV4-1|TRBJ1-5|NA
TGCGCCAGCAGCCAAGGACAGGGAGGTAATCAGCCCCAGCATTTT
CASSQGQGGNQPQHF
>NA|TRBV2|TRBJ1-5|few
TGTGCCAGCAGTGAAGGGGGGGGGTATAGCAATCAGCCCCAGCATTTT
CASSEGGGYSNQPQHF
>TRBD2|TRBV6-1|TRBJ2-7|NA
TGTGCCAGCAGTGAACTAGCGGGGGAACACTACGAGCAGTACTTC
CASSELAGEHYEQYF
>NA|TRBV30|TRBJ2-7|NA
TGTGCCTGGTCACAGGGCTACGAGCAGTACTTC
CAWSQGYEQYF
>TRBD2|TRBV29-1|TRBJ2-5|NA
TGCAGCGTTTGGGGCGGGGGGGCTGAGACCCAGTACTTC
CSVWGGGAETQYF
>NA|TRBV23-1|TRBJ2-3|once
TGCGCCGGAGTAGCCGCCCACACAGATACGCAGTATTTT
CAGVAAHTDTQYF
>TRBD1|TRBV6-4|TRBJ2-2|NA
TGTGCCAGCAGTGAATTAGGGGGCTCCGGGGAGCTGTTTTTT
CASSELGGSGELFF
>TRBD2|TRBV11-1|TRBJ2-1|NA
TGTGCCAGCAGCTTAGGCGGGAGCTCCTACAATGAGCAGTTCTTC
CASSLGGSSYNEQFF
>NA|TRBV6-5|TRBJ1-3|NA
TGTGCCAGCAGTTACTCGACCGGGAACACCATATATTTT
CASSYSTGNTIYF
>NA|TRBV15|TRBJ2-3|NA
TGTGCCACCAGCAGAGGCCCTCCGCTAGGTTCCACAGATACGCAGTATTTT
CATSRGPPLGSTDTQYF
>NA|TRBV5-1|TRBJ1-1|NA
TGCGCCAGCAGCTTTGGTGGGACCTTAGGGGGCACTGAAGCTTTCTTT
CASSFGGTLGGTEAFF
>NA|TRBV9|TRBJ2-5|NA
TGTGCCAGCAGCTATGGGCGGGGTCAAGAGACCCAGTACTTC
CASSYGRGQETQYF